These T cell receptor beta chains were read from a single sample in a study of memory CD4+ T cells and cytomegalovirus serostatus. Some clones are missing from TCRdb's copy, which holds only in-frame ones; the method was immunoSEQ multiplex PCR. This repertoire shows tens of thousands of clones, 60% to 85% found once; its top ten account for 1.1%. Sequencing was carried out using memory CD4+ T cells from blood. The receptors come from an adult in good health and CMV-seronegative. Both conserved end residues are part of each CDR3. The order of the fields is D gene, J gene, V gene, clone size, CDR3 protein, CDR3 DNA. The D gene is left open where the match is weak. Only some rows state a clone size, as once, few, many or a class for expanded clones.

TRBD2	TRBJ2-7	TRBV5-8	-	CASSYGTSRDYEQYF	TGTGCCAGCAGCTACGGGACTAGCAGAGATTACGAGCAGTACTTC
-	TRBJ2-7	TRBV11-2	-	CASSLNSPAGTEQYF	TGTGCCAGCAGCTTAAACTCACCGGCCGGGACCGAGCAGTACTTC
-	TRBJ2-3	TRBV6-5	-	CASSPGRTDTQYF	TGTGCCAGCAGTCCGGGACGCACAGATACGCAGTATTTT
TRBD2	TRBJ2-3	TRBV5-1	-	CASSDRLAGAHTDTQYF	TGCGCCAGCAGCGACCGTCTAGCGGGAGCCCACACAGATACGCAGTATTTT
-	TRBJ1-2	TRBV4-2	-	CASSQESGAIYGYTF	TGTGCCAGCAGCCAAGAATCTGGGGCGATCTATGGCTACACCTTC
TRBD2	TRBJ2-7	TRBV5-1	-	CASSLAGTSVSYEQYF	TGCGCCAGCAGCTTGGCCGGGACTAGCGTCTCCTACGAGCAGTACTTC
-	TRBJ2-1	TRBV5-1	-	CASSLGGSSYNEQFF	TGCGCCAGCAGTTTAGGGGGGAGCTCCTACAATGAGCAGTTCTTC
-	TRBJ1-1	TRBV6-5	-	CASNQANTEAFF	TGTGCCAGCAATCAGGCCAACACTGAAGCTTTCTTT
-	TRBJ1-3	TRBV5-5	-	CASSLDTSYSGNTIYF	TGTGCCAGCAGCCTGGACACCTCCTACTCTGGAAACACCATATATTTT
TRBD1	TRBJ2-1	TRBV7-2	-	CASSLRQGAVRGQFF	TGTGCCAGCAGCCTCCGACAGGGTGCGGTCCGGGGGCAGTTCTTC
TRBD1	TRBJ1-5	TRBV19	once	CASNPRQGVSNQPQHF	TGTGCCAGTAATCCTCGACAGGGCGTTAGCAATCAGCCCCAGCATTTT
-	TRBJ2-1	TRBV7-3	-	CASRGGRFTYNEQFF	TGTGCCAGCAGGGGTGGACGGTTCACCTACAATGAGCAGTTCTTC
-	TRBJ1-3	TRBV5-6	once	CASSGSGRGIYSGNTIYF	TGTGCCAGCAGCGGTAGTGGGCGTGGGATTTACTCTGGAAACACCATATATTTT
TRBD2	TRBJ2-5	TRBV9	-	CASSTGLAGGETQYF	TGTGCCAGCAGCACGGGACTAGCGGGAGGGGAGACCCAGTACTTC
-	TRBJ1-5	TRBV29-1	-	CSARTVADQPQHF	TGCAGCGCCCGGACAGTTGCCGATCAGCCCCAGCATTTT
TRBD1	TRBJ1-3	TRBV14	once	CASSLRRQGLSGNTIYF	TGTGCCAGCAGCCTCCGACGACAGGGATTATCTGGAAACACCATATATTTT
-	TRBJ1-2	TRBV7-9	-	CASSGLEGYTF	TGTGCCAGCAGCGGGTTGGAGGGCTACACCTTC
-	TRBJ1-4	TRBV6-5	-	CASSYSAGENEKLFF	TGTGCCAGCAGTTACTCGGCGGGCGAGAATGAAAAACTGTTTTTT
-	TRBJ2-5	TRBV5-6	-	CASDRGNGAETQYF	TGTGCCAGCGACCGGGGGAACGGGGCAGAGACCCAGTACTTC
TRBD2	TRBJ2-1	TRBV27	-	CASSLLTGGGPVNEQFF	TGTGCCAGCAGTTTATTAACTGGCGGGGGGCCCGTCAATGAGCAGTTCTTC
-	TRBJ2-7	TRBV7-2	-	CASSLETGYRSQYF	TGTGCCAGCAGCTTAGAGACAGGATACCGTTCGCAGTACTTC
TRBD2	TRBJ2-1	TRBV11-2	-	CASSLELASSYNEQFF	TGTGCCAGCAGCTTAGAACTAGCGAGCTCCTACAATGAGCAGTTCTTC
-	TRBJ2-5	TRBV18	-	CASSPGISQGRFQETQYF	TGTGCCAGCTCACCTGGGATCTCCCAAGGACGGTTCCAAGAGACCCAGTACTTC
-	TRBJ1-3	TRBV6-5	-	CASSYSKQDSGNTIYF	TGTGCCAGCAGTTACTCGAAACAGGACTCTGGAAACACCATATATTTT
-	TRBJ2-1	TRBV4-3	-	CASSQARAGTGNEQFF	TGCGCCAGCAGCCAGGCTAGGGCGGGGACGGGGAATGAGCAGTTCTTC
TRBD2	TRBJ2-3	TRBV7-2	-	CASSPRAGGSYTDTQYF	TGTGCCAGCAGCCCCAGAGCGGGAGGCTCGTACACAGATACGCAGTATTTT
-	TRBJ1-3	TRBV30	-	CAWSVGENTIYF	TGTGCCTGGAGTGTAGGCGAGAACACCATATATTTT
TRBD2	TRBJ2-3	TRBV7-2	-	CASSPGGSRTDTQYF	TGTGCCAGCAGCCCCGGGGGGTCCCGCACAGATACGCAGTATTTT
-	TRBJ2-7	TRBV2	-	CASMRVGAEQYF	TGTGCCAGCATGCGGGTAGGGGCCGAGCAGTACTTC
TRBD1	TRBJ2-1	TRBV5-6	-	CASSWGQGVFNEQFF	TGTGCCAGCAGCTGGGGACAGGGGGTATTCAATGAGCAGTTCTTC
TRBD1	TRBJ1-2	TRBV11-2	once	CASSLDFETGDLYGYTF	TGTGCCAGCAGCTTAGATTTCGAGACAGGGGATCTGTATGGCTACACCTTC
-	TRBJ2-5	TRBV7-2	-	CASSHYGQKETQYF	TGTGCCAGCAGCCACTATGGACAGAAAGAGACCCAGTACTTC
-	TRBJ1-1	TRBV4-2	-	CASSQVSLTEAFF	TGTGCCAGCAGCCAAGTTTCTCTCACTGAAGCTTTCTTT
TRBD2	TRBJ2-1	TRBV4-1	-	CASSRETSGRAVAEQFF	TGCGCCAGCAGCCGAGAGACTAGCGGGAGGGCGGTCGCTGAGCAGTTCTTC
TRBD1	TRBJ2-1	TRBV7-2	-	CASSAPDRAVNKQFF	TGTGCCAGCAGCGCTCCGGACAGGGCGGTCAATAAGCAGTTCTTC